Listed below are T cell receptor beta chains from one sample, sequenced in a study of blood T cell repertoires in COVID-19. Using immunoSEQ multiplex PCR, the repertoire was profiled, and TCRdb retains in-frame clones only, with some absent. The repertoire has roughly 40,000 clones, about 90% of them found once; the top ten carry roughly 10%. The sequenced sample consisted of peripheral blood. The receptors here all came from a woman aged 70-85 years with acute or convalescent COVID-19. CDR3s include the opening cysteine and the closing phenylalanine or tryptophan. D genes are given only for firm matches. Only some rows state a clone size, as once, few, many or a class for expanded clones.

NA	TRBV11-2	TRBJ2-1	NA	CASSSTSVYNEQFF	TGTGCCAGCAGCTCCACCAGCGTCTACAATGAGCAGTTCTTC
once	TRBV9	TRBJ1-6	NA	CASSGGGEGSPLHF	TGTGCCAGCAGCGGAGGAGGGGAGGGCTCACCCCTCCACTTT
NA	TRBV6-5	TRBJ1-6	TRBD1	CASSYRGPNSPLHF	TGTGCCAGCAGTTACAGGGGGCCGAATTCACCCCTCCACTTT
NA	TRBV18	TRBJ2-1	TRBD2	CASSLPSGGGNEQFF	TGTGCCAGCTCCCTTCCTAGCGGGGGGGGCAATGAGCAGTTCTTC
NA	TRBV6-5	TRBJ1-1	NA	CASSYGSGFEAFF	TGTGCCAGCAGTTACGGGAGTGGATTTGAAGCTTTCTTT
NA	TRBV2	TRBJ2-3	TRBD1	CASTSRGPHRSQYF	TGTGCCAGCACGAGCAGGGGGCCACACCGGTCGCAGTATTTT
NA	TRBV28	TRBJ1-1	NA	CASSFGTLNTEAFF	TGTGCCAGCAGTTTCGGGACATTGAACACTGAAGCTTTCTTT
NA	TRBV24-1	TRBJ2-1	TRBD2	CATQGLAGKSTMKQFF	TGTGCCACCCAGGGACTAGCGGGGAAAAGTACAATGAAGCAGTTCTTC
NA	TRBV25-1	TRBJ1-6	NA	CASSEYAGSNSPLHF	TGTGCCAGCAGTGAATATGCAGGGTCCAATTCACCCCTCCACTTT
NA	TRBV25-1	TRBJ2-1	NA	CASSRGNEQFF	TGTGCCAGCAGTAGGGGGAATGAGCAGTTCTTC
few	TRBV4-1	TRBJ2-2	TRBD2	CASSQEVLAGGVGGELFF	TGCGCCAGCAGCCAAGAAGTCCTAGCGGGAGGAGTCGGCGGGGAGCTGTTTTTT
NA	TRBV28	TRBJ2-5	TRBD2	CASSGSGGGETQYF	TGTGCCAGCAGTGGTAGCGGGGGTGGAGAGACCCAGTACTTC
NA	TRBV3-1/TRBV3-2	TRBJ2-1	TRBD1	CASSQWTGRNEQFF	TGTGCCAGCAGCCAATGGACAGGGAGAAATGAGCAGTTCTTC
NA	TRBV28	TRBJ1-5	NA	CASSSVPFGDQPQHF	TGTGCCAGCAGTTCCGTGCCATTCGGGGATCAGCCCCAGCATTTT
NA	TRBV16	TRBJ1-4	NA	CASSPSTGTNEKLFF	TGTGCCAGCAGCCCCTCGACCGGGACAAATGAAAAACTGTTTTTT
NA	TRBV11-3	TRBJ1-2	TRBD1	CASSPTGVRGYTF	TGTGCCAGCAGCCCAACAGGGGTTCGTGGCTACACCTTC
NA	TRBV2	TRBJ2-4	TRBD1	CASSPGTGFGAKNIQYF	TGTGCCAGCAGTCCCGGGACAGGGTTCGGTGCCAAAAACATTCAGTACTTC
NA	TRBV7-9	TRBJ2-3	NA	CASSPPGDTQYF	TGTGCCAGCAGCCCGCCCGGGGATACGCAGTATTTT
few	TRBV5-8	TRBJ2-2	NA	CASSLTGYTGELFF	TGTGCCAGCAGCTTGACAGGGTACACCGGGGAGCTGTTTTTT
NA	TRBV7-2	TRBJ2-1	NA	CASSLVGVEQFF	TGTGCCAGCAGCTTAGTAGGGGTTGAGCAGTTCTTC
NA	TRBV11-2	TRBJ1-3	NA	CASSLSVSGNTIYF	TGTGCCAGCAGCTTGAGTGTTTCTGGAAACACCATATATTTT
NA	TRBV18	TRBJ2-5	NA	CASSPRNQETQYF	TGTGCCAGCTCACCGCGGAACCAAGAGACCCAGTACTTC
once	TRBV28	TRBJ2-1	TRBD1	CASSGTGTGGLSYNEQFF	TGTGCCAGCAGTGGGACCGGGACAGGGGGCTTATCCTACAATGAGCAGTTCTTC
NA	TRBV6-4	TRBJ1-6	TRBD1	CASSVGTVGFPLHF	TGTGCCAGCAGTGTGGGGACAGTTGGATTCCCCCTCCACTTT
NA	TRBV7-8	TRBJ1-5	NA	CASSLGGGVQPQHF	TGTGCCAGCAGCCTCGGGGGGGGCGTTCAGCCCCAGCATTTT
NA	TRBV3-1/TRBV3-2	TRBJ1-1	NA	CASSQDYREAFF	TGTGCCAGCAGCCAAGATTACAGGGAAGCTTTCTTT
NA	TRBV9	TRBJ2-1	TRBD2	CASSSPGLAGGNEQFF	TGTGCCAGCAGCTCCCCGGGACTAGCGGGAGGCAATGAGCAGTTCTTC